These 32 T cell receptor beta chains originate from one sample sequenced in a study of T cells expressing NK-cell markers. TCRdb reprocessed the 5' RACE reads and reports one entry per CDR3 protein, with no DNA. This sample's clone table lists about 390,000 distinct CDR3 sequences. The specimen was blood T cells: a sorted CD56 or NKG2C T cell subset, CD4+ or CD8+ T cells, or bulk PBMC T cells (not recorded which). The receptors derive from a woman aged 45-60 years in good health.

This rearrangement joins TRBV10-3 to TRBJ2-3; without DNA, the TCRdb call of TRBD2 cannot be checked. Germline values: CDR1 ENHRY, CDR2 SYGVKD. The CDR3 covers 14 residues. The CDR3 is CAIRGGRASDTQYF.

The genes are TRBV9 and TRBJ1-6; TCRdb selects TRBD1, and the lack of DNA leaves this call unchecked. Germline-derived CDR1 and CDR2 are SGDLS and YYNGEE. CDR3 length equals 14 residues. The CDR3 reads CASSVGQDHSPLHF. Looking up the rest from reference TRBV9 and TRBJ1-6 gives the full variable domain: DSGVTQTPKHLITATGQRVTLRCSPRSGDLSVYWYQQSLDQGLQFLIQYYNGEERAKGNILERFSAQQFPDLHSELNLSSLELGDSALYFCASSVGQDHSPLHFGNGTRLTVT.

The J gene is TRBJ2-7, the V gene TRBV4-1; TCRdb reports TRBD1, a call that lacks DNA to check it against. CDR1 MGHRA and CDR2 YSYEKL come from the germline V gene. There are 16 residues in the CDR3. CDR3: CASSQLGQRRSYEQYF.

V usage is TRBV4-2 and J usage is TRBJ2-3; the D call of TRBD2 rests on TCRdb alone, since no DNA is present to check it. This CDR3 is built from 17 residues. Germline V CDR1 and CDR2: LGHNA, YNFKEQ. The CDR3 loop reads CASSQGATSGRPDTQYF.

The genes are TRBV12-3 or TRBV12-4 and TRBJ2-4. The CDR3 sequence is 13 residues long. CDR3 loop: CASSLSTEDIQYF.

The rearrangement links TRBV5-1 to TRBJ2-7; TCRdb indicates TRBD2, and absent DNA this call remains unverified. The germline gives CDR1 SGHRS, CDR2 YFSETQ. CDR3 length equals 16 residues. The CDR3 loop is CAEGLFETGRAYEQYF.

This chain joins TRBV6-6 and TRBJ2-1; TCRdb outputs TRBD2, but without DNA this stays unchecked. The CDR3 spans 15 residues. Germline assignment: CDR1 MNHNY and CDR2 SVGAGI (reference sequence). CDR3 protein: CASSYQAGGRNEQFF.

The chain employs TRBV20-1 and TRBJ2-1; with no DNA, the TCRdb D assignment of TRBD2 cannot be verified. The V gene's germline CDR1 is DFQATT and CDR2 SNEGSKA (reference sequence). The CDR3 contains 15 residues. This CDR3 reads CSAVRRAGNYNEQFF.

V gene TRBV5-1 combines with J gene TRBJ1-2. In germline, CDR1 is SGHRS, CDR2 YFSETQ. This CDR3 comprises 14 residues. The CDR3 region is CASSLNQNAGGYTF.

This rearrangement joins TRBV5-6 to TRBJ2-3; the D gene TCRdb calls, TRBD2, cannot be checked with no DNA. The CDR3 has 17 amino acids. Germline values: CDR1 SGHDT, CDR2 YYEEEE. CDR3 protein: CASSLGPGGRAGDTQYF.

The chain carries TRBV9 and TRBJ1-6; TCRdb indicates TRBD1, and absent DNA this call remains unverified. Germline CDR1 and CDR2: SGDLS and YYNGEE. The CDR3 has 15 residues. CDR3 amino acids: CASSVAGHGNSPLHF.

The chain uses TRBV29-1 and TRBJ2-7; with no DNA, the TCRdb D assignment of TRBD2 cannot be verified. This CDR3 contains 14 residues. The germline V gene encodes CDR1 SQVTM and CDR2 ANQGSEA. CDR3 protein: CSVKLAGRLYEQYF.

The CDR3 sequence is CASSQGAQGAFF. This chain joins TRBV4-1 and TRBJ1-1; with no DNA, the TCRdb D assignment of TRBD1 cannot be verified. The CDR3 loop spans 12 amino acids. Per germline, CDR1 MGHRA and CDR2 YSYEKL.

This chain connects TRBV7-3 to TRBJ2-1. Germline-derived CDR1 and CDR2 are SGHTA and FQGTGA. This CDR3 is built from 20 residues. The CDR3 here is CASSLMGRRLNESSYNEQFF.

The CDR3 region is CASSDPSLADTQYF. The chain couples TRBV10-1 to TRBJ2-3. This CDR3 is built from 14 residues. Germline V gives CDR1 WNHNN, CDR2 SYGVQD (reference sequence).

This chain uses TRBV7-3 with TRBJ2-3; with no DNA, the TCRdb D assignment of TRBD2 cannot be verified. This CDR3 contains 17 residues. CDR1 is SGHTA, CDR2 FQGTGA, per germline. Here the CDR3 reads CASSLNFAGGHGDTQYF.

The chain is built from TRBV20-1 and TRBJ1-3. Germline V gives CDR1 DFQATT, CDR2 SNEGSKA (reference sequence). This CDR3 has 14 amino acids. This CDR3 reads CSARDPGQGNTIYF.

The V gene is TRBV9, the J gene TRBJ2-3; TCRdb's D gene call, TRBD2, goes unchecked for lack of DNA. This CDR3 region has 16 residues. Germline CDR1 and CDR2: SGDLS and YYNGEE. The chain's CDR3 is CASSWGLAWGTDTQYF.

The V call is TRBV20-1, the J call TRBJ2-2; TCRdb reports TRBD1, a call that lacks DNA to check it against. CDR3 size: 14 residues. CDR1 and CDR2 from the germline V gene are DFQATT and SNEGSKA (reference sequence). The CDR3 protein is CSARIQEATGELFF.

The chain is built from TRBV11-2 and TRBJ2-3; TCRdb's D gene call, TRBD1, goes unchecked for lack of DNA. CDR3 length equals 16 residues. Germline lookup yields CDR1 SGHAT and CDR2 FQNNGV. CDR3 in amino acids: CASSKLMVGETDTQYF.

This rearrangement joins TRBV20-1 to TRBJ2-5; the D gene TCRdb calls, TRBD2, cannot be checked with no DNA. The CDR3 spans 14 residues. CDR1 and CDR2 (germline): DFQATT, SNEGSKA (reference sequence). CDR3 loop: CSANSGSEHETQYF.

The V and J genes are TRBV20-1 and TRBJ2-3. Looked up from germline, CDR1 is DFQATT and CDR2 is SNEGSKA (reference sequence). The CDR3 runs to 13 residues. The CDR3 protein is CSARVDSTDTQYF.

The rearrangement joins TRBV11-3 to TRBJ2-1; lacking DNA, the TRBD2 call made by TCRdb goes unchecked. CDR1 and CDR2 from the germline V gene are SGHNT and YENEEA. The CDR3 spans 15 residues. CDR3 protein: CASTRLAGGSNEQFF.

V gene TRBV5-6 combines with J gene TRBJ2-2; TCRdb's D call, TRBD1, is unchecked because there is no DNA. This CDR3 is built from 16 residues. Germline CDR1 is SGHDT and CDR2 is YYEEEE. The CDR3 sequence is CASSLTRGVETGELFF.

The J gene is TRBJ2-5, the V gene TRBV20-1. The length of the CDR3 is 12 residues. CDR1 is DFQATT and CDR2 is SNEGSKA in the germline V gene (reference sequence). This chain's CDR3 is CSASIWGGTQYF.

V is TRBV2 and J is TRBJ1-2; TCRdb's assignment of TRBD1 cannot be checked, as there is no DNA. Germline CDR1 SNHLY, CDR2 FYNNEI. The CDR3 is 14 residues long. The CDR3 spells CASSDLDQGFGYTF. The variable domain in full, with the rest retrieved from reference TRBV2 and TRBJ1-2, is EPEVTQTPSHQVTQMGQEVILRCVPISNHLYFYWYRQILGQKVEFLVSFYNNEISEKSEIFDDQFSVERPDGSNFTLKIRSTKLEDSAMYFCASSDLDQGFGYTFGSGTRLTVV.

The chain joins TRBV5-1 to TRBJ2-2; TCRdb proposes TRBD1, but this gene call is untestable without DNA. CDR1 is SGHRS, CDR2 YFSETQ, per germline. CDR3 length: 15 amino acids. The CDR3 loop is CASSAGTGGTGELFF.

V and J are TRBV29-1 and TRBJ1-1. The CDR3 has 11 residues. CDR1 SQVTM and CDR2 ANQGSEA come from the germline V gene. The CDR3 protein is CSAGDGLEAFF.

CDR3 loop: CASRPPGLAGEQFF. The chain uses TRBV5-1 and TRBJ2-1; TCRdb's D call of TRBD2 is untestable without DNA. The CDR3 is 14 amino acids. Germline-derived CDR1 and CDR2 are SGHRS and YFSETQ.

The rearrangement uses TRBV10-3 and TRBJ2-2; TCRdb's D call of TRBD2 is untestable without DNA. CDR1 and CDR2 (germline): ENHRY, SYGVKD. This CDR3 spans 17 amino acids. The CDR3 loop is CAISGVSPERDTGELFF.

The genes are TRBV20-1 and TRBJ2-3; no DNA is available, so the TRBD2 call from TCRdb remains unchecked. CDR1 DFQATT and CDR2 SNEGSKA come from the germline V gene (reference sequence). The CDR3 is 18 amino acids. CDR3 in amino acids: CSAGSSGREVQGTDTQYF.

The CDR3: CATSGLAQYNEQFF. J is TRBJ2-1 and V is TRBV24-1; TCRdb lists TRBD2, though no DNA is available to test this call. Germline-derived CDR1 and CDR2 are KGHDR and SFDVKD. The CDR3 is made up of 14 amino acids.